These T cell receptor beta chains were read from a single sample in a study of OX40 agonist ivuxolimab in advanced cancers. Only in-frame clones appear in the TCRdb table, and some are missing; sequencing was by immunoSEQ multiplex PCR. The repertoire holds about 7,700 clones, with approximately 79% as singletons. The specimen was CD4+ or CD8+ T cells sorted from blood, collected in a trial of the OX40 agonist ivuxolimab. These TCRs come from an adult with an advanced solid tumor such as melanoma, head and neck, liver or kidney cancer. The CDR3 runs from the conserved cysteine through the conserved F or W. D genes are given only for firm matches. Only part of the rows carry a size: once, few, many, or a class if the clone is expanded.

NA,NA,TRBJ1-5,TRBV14,TGTGCCAGCAGCCCGGACAGCTATCAGCCCCAGCATTTT,CASSPDSYQPQHF
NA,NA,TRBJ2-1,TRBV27,TGTGCCAGCAGCCCCTATGAAGTGGGAGGCTACAATGAGCAGTTCTTC,CASSPYEVGGYNEQFF
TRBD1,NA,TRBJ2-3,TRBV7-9,TGTGCCAGCAGCTCAAGGGACAGGGGCGAAGATACGCAGTATTTT,CASSSRDRGEDTQYF
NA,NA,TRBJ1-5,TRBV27,TGTGCCAGCATGCCCCTCCTGGGGGGCGGTCAGCCCCAGCATTTT,CASMPLLGGGQPQHF
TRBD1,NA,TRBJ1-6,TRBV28,TGTGCCAGCAGTCCACCGGGGACAGAAAATTCACCCCTCCACTTT,CASSPPGTENSPLHF
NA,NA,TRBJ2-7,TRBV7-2,TGTGCCAGCAGCCCATACCCCTACGAGCAGTACTTC,CASSPYPYEQYF
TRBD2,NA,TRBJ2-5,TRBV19,TGTGCCAGTAGCCCTCGGGACTATCAAGAGACCCAGTACTTC,CASSPRDYQETQYF
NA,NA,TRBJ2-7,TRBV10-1,TGCGCCAGCGGCGGGATTAAATCCTACGAGCAGTACTTC,CASGGIKSYEQYF
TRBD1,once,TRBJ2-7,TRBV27,TGTGCCAGCAGATTAGGTGGACAGGGGTCTGAGCAGTACTTC,CASRLGGQGSEQYF
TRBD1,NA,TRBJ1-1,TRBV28,TGTGCCAGCAGCCCTAGGACAGGGCAAAGCACTGAAGCTTTCTTT,CASSPRTGQSTEAFF
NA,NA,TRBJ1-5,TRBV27,TGTGCCAGCAGTTTAGAAGCGGGAAGGCCCCAGCATTTT,CASSLEAGRPQHF
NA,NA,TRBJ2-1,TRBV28,TGTGCCAGCAGTTTATCAGGGCCCTACAATGAGCAGTTCTTC,CASSLSGPYNEQFF
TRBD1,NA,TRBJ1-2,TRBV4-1,TGCGCCAGCAGCCTAGTCGGGACAGGGGCTGGTGGCTACACCTTC,CASSLVGTGAGGYTF
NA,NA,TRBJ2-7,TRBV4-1,TGCGCCAGCAGCCAAGATTTGAACTTAAACTACGAGCAGTACTTC,CASSQDLNLNYEQYF
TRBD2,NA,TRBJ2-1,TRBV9,TGTGCCAGCAGCACCCCAGCGGGAGCCAATTACAATGAGCAGTTCTTC,CASSTPAGANYNEQFF
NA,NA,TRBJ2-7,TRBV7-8,TGTGCCAGCAGGGCCGTTATGGGGGTCGAGCAGTACTTC,CASRAVMGVEQYF
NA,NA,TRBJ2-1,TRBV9,TGTGCCAGCAGCGTAGGTCTCGGGAGCTCCTACAATGAGCAGTTCTTC,CASSVGLGSSYNEQFF
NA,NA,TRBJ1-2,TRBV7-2,TGTGCCAGCAGCTTAGTTCTGGGGGGATCGGGCGGCTACACCTTC,CASSLVLGGSGGYTF
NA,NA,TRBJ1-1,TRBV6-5,TGTGCCAGCAGTTACTCGGGGGGAACTGAAGCTTTCTTT,CASSYSGGTEAFF
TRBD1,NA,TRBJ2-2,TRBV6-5,TGTGCCAGCTCGGGACAGGGGATCTCCGGGGAGCTGTTTTTT,CASSGQGISGELFF
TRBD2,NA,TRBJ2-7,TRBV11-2,TGTGCCAGCAGCTTGGCCGGACTAGCGGGAGGTCGTTCGGAGCAGTACTTC,CASSLAGLAGGRSEQYF
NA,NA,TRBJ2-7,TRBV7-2,TGTGCCAGCAGCTTAATCCCGCGGAGCGAGCAGTACTTC,CASSLIPRSEQYF
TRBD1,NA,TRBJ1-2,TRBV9,TGTGCCAGCAGCGTAGAAGGACAGGGGGCCTATGGCTACACCTTC,CASSVEGQGAYGYTF
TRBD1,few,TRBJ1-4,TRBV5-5,TGTGCCAGCAGCTTGCGTCCGGGACAGTCTAATGAAAAACTGTTTTTT,CASSLRPGQSNEKLFF
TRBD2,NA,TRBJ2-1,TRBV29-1,TGCAGCATGTATAGGACTAGTATTTATGAGCAGTTCTTC,CSMYRTSIYEQFF
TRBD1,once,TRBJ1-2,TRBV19,TGTGCCAGTAGGCCCGGGACAGGGTTAGGTGGCTACACCTTC,CASRPGTGLGGYTF
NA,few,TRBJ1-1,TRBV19,TGTGCCAGTAGTATATCTAGGGAGAACACTGAAGCTTTCTTT,CASSISRENTEAFF
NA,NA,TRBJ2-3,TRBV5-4,TGTGCCAGCAGCTCCTCCGGGACAAGCACAGATACGCAGTATTTT,CASSSSGTSTDTQYF
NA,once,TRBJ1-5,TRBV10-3,TGTGCCACTAACGGGGGCGAGGGACCCTATAGCAATCAGCCCCAGCATTTT,CATNGGEGPYSNQPQHF
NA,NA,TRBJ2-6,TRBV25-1,TGTGCCAGCAGTGTTTATAGGGCGCGCTCTGGGGCCAACGTCCTGACTTTC,CASSVYRARSGANVLTF
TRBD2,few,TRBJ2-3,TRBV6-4,TGTGCCAGCAGTCTTAGCGGGAGCGCAGATACGCAGTATTTT,CASSLSGSADTQYF
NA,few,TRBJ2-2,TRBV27,TGTGCCAGCAGTTTAGGGACCGCGGGCGTTCTGTTTTTT,CASSLGTAGVLFF
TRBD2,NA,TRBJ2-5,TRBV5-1,TGCGCCAGCAGCTTGGGACTAGCGTTTCCACAGTACTTC,CASSLGLAFPQYF
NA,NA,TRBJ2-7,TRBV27,TGTGCCAGCAGTTCCACAGCCTACGAGCAGTACTTC,CASSSTAYEQYF